Below, 10 T cell receptor beta chains from the same sample are listed, as sequenced in a study of blood T cell repertoires in COVID-19. The protocol was immunoSEQ multiplex PCR, while the TCRdb copy is restricted to in-frame clones and leaves out a portion. The table lists fewer than 350,000 clones, roughly 90% of them singletons. Sequencing was performed on peripheral blood. The source of these receptors is a woman aged 25 to 39 with COVID-19, enrolled during active disease.

This clone appeared once. J is TRBJ2-3 and V is TRBV10-2, with 9 bases lining up with TRBD2. This CDR3 contains 14 residues. CDR1 and CDR2 (germline): WSHSY, SAAADI. Germline trimming cut 7 bases from V and 2 bases from J; bases unmatched to any gene: 4. CDR3 loop: CASTTSGITDTQYF. CDR3 sequence (DNA): TGCGCCAGCACGACTAGCGGTATCACAGATACGCAGTATTTT.

The chain recombines TRBV27 with TRBJ1-6; D is perhaps TRBD1 (6 bases). The germline CDR1 and CDR2 sequences are MNHEY and SMNVEV (reference sequence). This CDR3 comprises 15 residues. The V end lost 4 bases, the J end lost 10 bases, and 17 bases lay between the germline ends. The CDR3 sequence is CASSSRGGVSSPLHF. The CDR3 DNA is TGTGCCAGCAGTTCGAGAGGGGGAGTTTCATCACCCCTCCACTTT.

This clone was seen a handful of times. The rearrangement joins TRBV19 to TRBJ1-5; D unclear. Trimming left V 3 bases short and J 8 bases short, with 8 bases between. CDR1 and CDR2 (germline): LNHDA, SQIVND (reference sequence). This CDR3 is built from 12 residues. CDR3 sequence (DNA): TGTGCCAGTAGTATTGGCGGGGAGCCCCAGCATTTT. Protein product: CASSIGGEPQHF. The entire variable domain, with the rest obtained from reference TRBV19 and TRBJ1-5, is as follows: DGGITQSPKYLFRKEGQNVTLSCEQNLNHDAMYWYRQDPGQGLRLIYYSQIVNDFQKGDIAEGYSVSREKKESFPLTVTSAQKNPTAFYLCASSIGGEPQHFGDGTRLSIL.

A single count supports this clone. The chain is built from TRBV4-1 and TRBJ2-4; the match to TRBD2 covers 10 bases. Germline CDR1 reads MGHRA; CDR2 reads YSYEKL. V lost 0 bases, J lost 0 bases, and 11 bases stayed unmatched. The CDR3 runs 20 residues. The CDR3 coding sequence is TGCGCCAGCAGCCAAGAATCAACTAGCGGGAATTTGGTAGCCAAAAACATTCAGTACTTC. Its translation is CASSQESTSGNLVAKNIQYF.

The chain carries TRBV27 and TRBJ2-7; D may be TRBD1 (5 bases). CDR1 is MNHEY and CDR2 is SMNVEV in the germline V gene (reference sequence). Between the trimmed V and J ends, which lost 5 bases and 4 bases, there was a span of 18 bases. The CDR3 totals 15 residues. The CDR3 DNA follows: TGTGCCAGCAGTCCCCGACAGCCACCCATTTACGAGCAGTACTTC. Translation: CASSPRQPPIYEQYF.

The chain carries TRBV6-5 and TRBJ1-2, with 7 nucleotides matching TRBD1. There are 15 residues in the CDR3. V lost 1 base to trimming and J lost 4 bases; unmatched junction nucleotides: 6. Germline V gene lookup returns CDR1 MNHEY and CDR2 SVGAGI. The CDR3 is CASSYLGQQSYGYTF. The CDR3 DNA reads TGTGCCAGCAGTTACTTGGGACAGCAGAGCTATGGCTACACCTTC.

The chain has TRBV28 and TRBJ2-7, with TRBD2 matching 12 bases. From germline, CDR1 is MDHEN and CDR2 SYDVKM. CDR3 length: 14 amino acids. With V trimmed by 2 bases and J by 6 bases, 2 bases remained unmatched. The CDR3 loop reads CASSLATSGSEQYF. Written as DNA, the CDR3 is TGTGCCAGCAGTTTAGCGACTAGCGGGAGCGAGCAGTACTTC.

This sequence joins TRBV4-3 and TRBJ1-1; the D gene is possibly TRBD1 (6 bases). Germline loops: CDR1 LGHNA, CDR2 YSLEER. V was cut by 5 bases and J by 0 bases, with 10 bases left in between. The CDR3 totals 14 residues. The CDR3 DNA is TGCGCCAGCAGCACGACAGGCTTGAACACTGAAGCTTTCTTT. It encodes CASSTTGLNTEAFF.

The rearrangement joins TRBV12-3 or TRBV12-4 to TRBJ1-1, with TRBD1 matching over 7 bases. This CDR3 spans 13 amino acids. After removal of 6 bases from V and 9 bases from J, the junction contained 10 bases not matched to a gene. CDR3 DNA sequence: TGTGCCAGCAGCTCGGAGGGGGCACCCAAAGCTTTCTTT. Translation: CASSSEGAPKAFF.

The rearrangement uses TRBV2 and TRBJ1-2; the D gene is possibly TRBD1 (6 bases). From germline, CDR1 is SNHLY and CDR2 FYNNEI. The ends were cut back, 6 bases at V and 1 base at J, with 12 bases in the middle. The CDR3 contains 14 residues. CDR3 in amino acids: CASSEQGYNYGYTF. The CDR3 region has the DNA TGTGCCAGCAGCGAACAGGGTTATAACTATGGCTACACCTTC.